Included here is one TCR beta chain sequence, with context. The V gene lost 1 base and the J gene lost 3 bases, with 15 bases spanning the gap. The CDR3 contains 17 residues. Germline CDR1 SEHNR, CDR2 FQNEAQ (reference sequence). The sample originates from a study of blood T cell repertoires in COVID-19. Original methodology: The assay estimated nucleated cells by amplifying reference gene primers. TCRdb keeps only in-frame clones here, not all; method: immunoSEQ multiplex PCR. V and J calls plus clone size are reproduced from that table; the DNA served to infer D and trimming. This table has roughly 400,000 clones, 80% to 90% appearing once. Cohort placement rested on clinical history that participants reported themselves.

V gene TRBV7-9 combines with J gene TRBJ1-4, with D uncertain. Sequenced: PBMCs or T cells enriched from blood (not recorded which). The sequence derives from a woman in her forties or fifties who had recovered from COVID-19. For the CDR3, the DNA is TGTGCCAGCAGCTTAGGCCAGGCCCCCCGCTCTAATGAAAAACTGTTTTTT. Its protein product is CASSLGQAPRSNEKLFF.